Listed below are T cell receptor beta chains from one sample, sequenced in a study of cytomegalovirus exposure and HLA in healthy donors. Sequenced by immunoSEQ multiplex PCR; TCRdb stores in-frame clones only, minus some. The repertoire includes 100,000 to 150,000 clones, about 68% of them detected once, and 3% to 5% sits in the top ten. The sample taken for sequencing was PBMCs. Receptors were obtained from a man aged 40-55 years in good health and CMV-seropositive. Each CDR3 is given with its conserved first and last residue. Each record gives: J gene, V gene, D gene, CDR3 protein. D genes are given only for firm matches.

>TRBJ2-7|TRBV11-2|.
CATALNRFYEQYF
>TRBJ2-7|TRBV6-1|.
CASSVSRYVYEQYF
>TRBJ1-5|TRBV5-6|.
CASSLQGNQPQHF
>TRBJ2-3|TRBV7-3|TRBD2
CASSFLPGTSGSASTDTQYF
>TRBJ1-6|TRBV4-1|.
CASSQGEGQAGSPLHF
>TRBJ1-4|TRBV7-9|.
CASTSNTGSNEKLFF
>TRBJ2-7|TRBV5-1|TRBD2
CASSSTSGRLEQYF
>TRBJ2-1|TRBV10-3|TRBD2
CAISGGLAGDEQFF
>TRBJ2-7|TRBV9|.
CASSVNRDTRSYEQYF
>TRBJ2-1|TRBV11-2|TRBD1
CASSYGTGTGANEQFF
>TRBJ2-3|TRBV4-2|TRBD2
CASGSSGRDTDTQYF
>TRBJ2-3|TRBV7-9|.
CASSLEEAERTDTQYF
>TRBJ2-1|TRBV11-2|.
CASSLESSLAYEQFF
>TRBJ2-4|TRBV5-4|TRBD2
CASSPREGLAKNIQYF
>TRBJ2-1|TRBV28|TRBD1
CASSFIGTGVDNEQFF
>TRBJ1-1|TRBV4-2|.
CASSQVPSGNTEAFF
>TRBJ2-5|TRBV7-2|.
CASSFHGQETQYF
>TRBJ2-2|TRBV27|TRBD2
CASSFLAGTGELFF
>TRBJ2-2|TRBV6-5|TRBD2
CASSRLAGTGELFF
>TRBJ2-7|TRBV19|TRBD2
CASSARTSGNYEQYF
>TRBJ1-2|TRBV28|.
CASSLRGRVLQNGYTF
>TRBJ2-2|TRBV5-1|.
CASSLNRVGGGELFF
>TRBJ1-5|TRBV2|.
CASTPLPGLSNQPQHF
>TRBJ1-5|TRBV27|.
CASSLNQGQPQHF
>TRBJ2-5|TRBV27|.
CASSFGLQETQYF
>TRBJ1-3|TRBV5-6|TRBD1
CASSPTGGTGNTIYF
>TRBJ1-1|TRBV7-8|.
CASSLRQAGGAFF
>TRBJ1-4|TRBV6-5|.
CASSYSGSKLFF
>TRBJ2-1|TRBV5-4|TRBD2
CASSQTGGEQFF
>TRBJ2-3|TRBV28|TRBD2
CASSLPRTSGRTDTQYF
>TRBJ2-3|TRBV25-1|TRBD1
CASSDSFGTGVTDTQYF
>TRBJ1-2|TRBV9|.
CASSTTGGYTF
>TRBJ2-7|TRBV27|TRBD2
CASSSSGRNEQYF
>TRBJ2-2|TRBV7-6|TRBD2
CASSPLAGSTGELFF
>TRBJ2-1|TRBV18|.
CASSPRQGIYNEQFF
>TRBJ1-3|TRBV10-2|TRBD1
CASRDSSGNTIYF
>TRBJ2-1|TRBV6-1|TRBD1
CASSEQGAYNEQFF
>TRBJ2-7|TRBV7-2|TRBD1
CASSKDRGEEQYF
>TRBJ1-2|TRBV28|.
CASRIGGQLNYGYTF
>TRBJ2-5|TRBV9|TRBD1
CASSVATGVQETQYF
>TRBJ1-1|TRBV5-1|.
CASSQDSLDGENTEAFF
>TRBJ2-7|TRBV27|TRBD1
CASHHRGRGEQYF
>TRBJ1-5|TRBV6-1|.
CASTSARSNQPQHF
>TRBJ1-5|TRBV5-1|.
CASSANRDSNQPQHF
>TRBJ2-3|TRBV19|TRBD2
CASSIGDRGVTDTQYF
>TRBJ2-7|TRBV27|.
CASYPSGSGEQYF
>TRBJ2-2|TRBV11-2|.
CASSLGAGVGTGELFF
>TRBJ1-1|TRBV7-6|.
CASSLAGERNTEAFF
>TRBJ1-1|TRBV29-1|.
CSASQAMNTEAFF
>TRBJ2-2|TRBV30|TRBD2
CAWSRLRGVTGELFF